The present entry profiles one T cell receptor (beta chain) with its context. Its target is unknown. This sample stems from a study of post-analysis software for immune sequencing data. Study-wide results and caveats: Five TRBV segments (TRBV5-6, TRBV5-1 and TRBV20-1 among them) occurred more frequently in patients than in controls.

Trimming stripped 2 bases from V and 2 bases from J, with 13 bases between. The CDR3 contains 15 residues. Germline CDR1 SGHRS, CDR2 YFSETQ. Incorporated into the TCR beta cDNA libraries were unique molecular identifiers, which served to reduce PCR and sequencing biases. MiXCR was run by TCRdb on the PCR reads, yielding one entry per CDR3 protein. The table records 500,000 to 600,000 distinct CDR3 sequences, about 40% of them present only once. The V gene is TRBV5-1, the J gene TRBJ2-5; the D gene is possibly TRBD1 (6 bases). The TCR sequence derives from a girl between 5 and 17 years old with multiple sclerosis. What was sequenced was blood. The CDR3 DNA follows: TGCGCCAGCAGCTTAAACAGGGCGGTACAAGAGACCCAGTACTTC. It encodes CASSLNRAVQETQYF.